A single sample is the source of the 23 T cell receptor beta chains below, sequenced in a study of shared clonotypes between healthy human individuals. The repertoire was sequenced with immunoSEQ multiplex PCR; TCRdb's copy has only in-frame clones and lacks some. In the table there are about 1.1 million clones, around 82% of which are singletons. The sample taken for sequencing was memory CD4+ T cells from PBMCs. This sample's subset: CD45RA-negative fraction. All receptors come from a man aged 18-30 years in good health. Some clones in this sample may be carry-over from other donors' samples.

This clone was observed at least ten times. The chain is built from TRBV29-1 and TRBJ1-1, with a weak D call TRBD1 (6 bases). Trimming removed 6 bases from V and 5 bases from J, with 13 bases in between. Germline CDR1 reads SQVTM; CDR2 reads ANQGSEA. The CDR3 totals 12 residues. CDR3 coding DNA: TGCAGCGTCGTGGGGGGCGGGACTGAAGCTTTCTTT. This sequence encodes CSVVGGGTEAFF.

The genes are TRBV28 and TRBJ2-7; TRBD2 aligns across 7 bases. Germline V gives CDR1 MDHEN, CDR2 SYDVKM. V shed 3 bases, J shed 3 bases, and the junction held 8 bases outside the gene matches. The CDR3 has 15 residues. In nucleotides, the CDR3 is TGTGCCAGCAGTTTTCACGATTCGGGAGGCTACGAGCAGTACTTC. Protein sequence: CASSFHDSGGYEQYF.

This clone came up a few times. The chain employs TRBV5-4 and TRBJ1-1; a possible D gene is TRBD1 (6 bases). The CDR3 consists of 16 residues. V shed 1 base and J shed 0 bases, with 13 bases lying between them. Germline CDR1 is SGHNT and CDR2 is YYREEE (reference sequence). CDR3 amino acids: CASSLQGQGMNTEAFF. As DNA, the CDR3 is TGTGCCAGCAGCTTGCAGGGCCAGGGGATGAACACTGAAGCTTTCTTT.

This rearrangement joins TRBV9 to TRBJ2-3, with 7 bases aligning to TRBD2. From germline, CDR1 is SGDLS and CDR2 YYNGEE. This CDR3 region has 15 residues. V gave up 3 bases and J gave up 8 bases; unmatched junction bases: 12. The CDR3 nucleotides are TGTGCCAGCAGCGCCAGTTCCTTTGGGGGGGGTACGCAGTATTTT. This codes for CASSASSFGGGTQYF. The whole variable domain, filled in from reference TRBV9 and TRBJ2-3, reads DSGVTQTPKHLITATGQRVTLRCSPRSGDLSVYWYQQSLDQGLQFLIQYYNGEERAKGNILERFSAQQFPDLHSELNLSSLELGDSALYFCASSASSFGGGTQYFGPGTRLTVL.

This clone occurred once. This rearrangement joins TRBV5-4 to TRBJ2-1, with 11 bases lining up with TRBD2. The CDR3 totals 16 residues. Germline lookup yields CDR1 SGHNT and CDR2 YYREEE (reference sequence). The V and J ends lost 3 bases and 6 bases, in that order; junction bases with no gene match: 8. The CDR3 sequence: CASSSKTSGIGNEQFF. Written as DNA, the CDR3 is TGTGCCAGCAGCTCTAAGACTAGCGGGATTGGCAATGAGCAGTTCTTC.

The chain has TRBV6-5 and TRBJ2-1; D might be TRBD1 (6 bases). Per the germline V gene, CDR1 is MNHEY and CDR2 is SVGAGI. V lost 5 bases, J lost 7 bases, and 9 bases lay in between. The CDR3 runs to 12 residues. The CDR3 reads CASSPQGNEQFF. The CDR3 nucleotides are TGTGCCAGCAGTCCACAGGGTAATGAGCAGTTCTTC.

The CDR3 sequence is CASSPLGRIYTGELFF. For the CDR3, the DNA is TGTGCCAGCAGCCCCCTCGGCCGAATTTACACCGGGGAGCTGTTTTTT. J is TRBJ2-2 and V is TRBV14; D uncertain. Trimming pared 4 bases from V and 3 bases from J, leaving 15 bases between. CDR3 size: 16 residues. The germline V gene encodes CDR1 SGHDN and CDR2 FVKESK.

The CDR3 loop reads CASRNRGSSYEQYF. The CDR3 DNA reads TGTGCCAGCAGAAACAGGGGAAGCTCCTACGAGCAGTACTTC. V and J are TRBV2 and TRBJ2-7; 7 positions agree with TRBD1. This CDR3 is 14 amino acids long. From germline, CDR1 is SNHLY and CDR2 FYNNEI. J lost 0 bases, V lost 6 bases, and 5 bases had no gene match. Full variable domain (remainder filled in from reference TRBV2 and TRBJ2-7): EPEVTQTPSHQVTQMGQEVILRCVPISNHLYFYWYRQILGQKVEFLVSFYNNEISEKSEIFDDQFSVERPDGSNFTLKIRSTKLEDSAMYFCASRNRGSSYEQYFGPGTRLTVT.

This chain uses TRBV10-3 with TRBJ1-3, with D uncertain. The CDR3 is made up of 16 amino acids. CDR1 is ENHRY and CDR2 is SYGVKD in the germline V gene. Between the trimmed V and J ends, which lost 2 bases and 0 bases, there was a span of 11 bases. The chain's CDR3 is CAISEGSLSSGNTIYF. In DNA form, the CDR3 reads TGTGCCATCAGTGAGGGCAGTTTAAGCTCTGGAAACACCATATATTTT.

CDR3 residues: CASSQGQGSPGELFF. The CDR3 DNA reads as TGTGCCAGCAGCCAAGGACAGGGGTCACCCGGGGAGCTGTTTTTT. The rearrangement joins TRBV5-4 to TRBJ2-2, with TRBD1 identical over 9 bases. The CDR3 sequence is 15 residues long. V dropped 4 bases and J dropped 6; count of bases not matched to a gene: 7. The germline gives CDR1 SGHNT, CDR2 YYREEE (reference sequence).

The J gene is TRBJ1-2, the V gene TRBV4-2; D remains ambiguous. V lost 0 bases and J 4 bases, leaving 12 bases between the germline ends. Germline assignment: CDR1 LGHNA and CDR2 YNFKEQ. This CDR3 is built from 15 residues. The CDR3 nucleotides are TGTGCCAGCAGCCAAGATCGACCGGTATCCTATGGCTACACCTTC. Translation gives CASSQDRPVSYGYTF.

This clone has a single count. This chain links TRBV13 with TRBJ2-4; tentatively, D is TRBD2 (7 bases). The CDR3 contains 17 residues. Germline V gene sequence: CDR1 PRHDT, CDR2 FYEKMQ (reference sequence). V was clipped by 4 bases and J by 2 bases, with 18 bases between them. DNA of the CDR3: TGTGCCAGCAGCTGGGGAGGGACACCAGGGTCCAAAAACATTCAGTACTTC. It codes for CASSWGGTPGSKNIQYF.

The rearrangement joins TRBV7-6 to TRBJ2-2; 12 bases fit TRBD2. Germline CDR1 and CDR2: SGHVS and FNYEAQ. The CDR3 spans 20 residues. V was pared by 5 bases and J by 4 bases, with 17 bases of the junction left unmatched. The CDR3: CASSPRFRTSGTAGTGELFF. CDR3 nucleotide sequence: TGTGCCAGCAGCCCCCGATTCAGGACTAGCGGGACCGCGGGCACCGGGGAGCTGTTTTTT.

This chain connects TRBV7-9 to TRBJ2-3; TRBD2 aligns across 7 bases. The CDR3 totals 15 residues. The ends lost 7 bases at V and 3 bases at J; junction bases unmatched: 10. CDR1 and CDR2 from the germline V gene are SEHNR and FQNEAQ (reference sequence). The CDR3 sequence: CASITTAGVTDTQYF. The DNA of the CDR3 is TGTGCCAGCATCACGACGGCGGGAGTAACAGATACGCAGTATTTT.

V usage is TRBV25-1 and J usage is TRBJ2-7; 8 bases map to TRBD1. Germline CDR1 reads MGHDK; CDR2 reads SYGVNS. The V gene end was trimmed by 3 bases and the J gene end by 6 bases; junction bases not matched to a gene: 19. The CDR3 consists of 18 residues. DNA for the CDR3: TGTGCCAGCAGTGATAGGGGGACAGGTTGGTCTGGGGTCTCCGAGCAGTACTTC. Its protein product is CASSDRGTGWSGVSEQYF.

The CDR3 protein is CASSSTTTNEKLFF. CDR3 bases: TGTGCCAGCAGCTCCACGACAACTAATGAAAAACTGTTTTTT. This chain joins TRBV7-6 and TRBJ1-4; D remains unclear. Trimming left V 4 bases short and J 0 bases short, with 6 bases between. There are 14 residues in the CDR3. Germline values: CDR1 SGHVS, CDR2 FNYEAQ.

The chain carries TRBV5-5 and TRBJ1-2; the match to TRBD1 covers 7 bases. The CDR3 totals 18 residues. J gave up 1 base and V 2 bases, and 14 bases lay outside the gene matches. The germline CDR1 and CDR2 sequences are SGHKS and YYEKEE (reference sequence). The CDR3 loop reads CASSFSGTALSINYGYTF. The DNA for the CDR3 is TGTGCCAGCAGCTTTTCCGGGACAGCGCTCTCTATTAACTATGGCTACACCTTC.

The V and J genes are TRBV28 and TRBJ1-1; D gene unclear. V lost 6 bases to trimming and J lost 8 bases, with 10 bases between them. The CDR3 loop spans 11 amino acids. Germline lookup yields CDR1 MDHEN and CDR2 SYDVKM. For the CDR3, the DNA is TGTGCCAGCAGGATTACAAGAGAAGCTTTCTTT. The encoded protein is CASRITREAFF.

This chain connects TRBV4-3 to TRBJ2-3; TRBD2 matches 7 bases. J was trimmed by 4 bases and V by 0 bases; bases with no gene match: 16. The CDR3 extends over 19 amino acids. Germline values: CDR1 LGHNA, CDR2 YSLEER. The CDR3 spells CASSQDRVAGEIGADTQYF. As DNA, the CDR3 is TGCGCCAGCAGCCAAGATCGTGTTGCGGGAGAGATCGGAGCAGATACGCAGTATTTT.

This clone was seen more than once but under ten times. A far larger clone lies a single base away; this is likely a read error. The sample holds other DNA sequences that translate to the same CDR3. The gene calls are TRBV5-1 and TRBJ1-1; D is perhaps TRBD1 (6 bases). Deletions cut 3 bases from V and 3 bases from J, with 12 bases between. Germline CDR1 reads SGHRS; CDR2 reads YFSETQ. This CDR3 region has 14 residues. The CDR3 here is CASSSQGGDTEAFF. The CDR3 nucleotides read TGCGCCAGCAGCTCACAGGGAGGGGACACTGAAGCTTTCTTT.

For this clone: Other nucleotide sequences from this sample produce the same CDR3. CDR3: CASSLEASGSYNEQFF. CDR3 in DNA: TGCGCCAGCAGCTTGGAGGCTAGCGGGAGTTACAATGAGCAGTTCTTC. The gene calls are TRBV5-1 and TRBJ2-1; 10 positions match TRBD2. The CDR3 consists of 16 residues. With 0 bases clipped from V and 4 bases from J, the junction kept 4 bases outside the gene matches. The V gene's germline CDR1 is SGHRS and CDR2 YFSETQ.

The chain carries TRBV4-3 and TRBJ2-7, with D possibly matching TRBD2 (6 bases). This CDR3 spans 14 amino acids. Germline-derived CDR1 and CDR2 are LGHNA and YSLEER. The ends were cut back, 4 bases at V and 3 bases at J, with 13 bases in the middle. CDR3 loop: CASSRGDGIYEQYF. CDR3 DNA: TGCGCCAGCAGCCGGGGGGACGGAATCTACGAGCAGTACTTC.

Here the CDR3 DNA reads TGCGCCAGCAGCTTGGCCTTGGACACCCAGATAGGGTCCGGGGAGCTGTTTTTT. This codes for CASSLALDTQIGSGELFF. The chain is built from TRBV5-1 and TRBJ2-2, with a tentative D call TRBD1 (5 bases). The germline V gene has CDR1 SGHRS and CDR2 YFSETQ. Deletions cut 0 bases from V and 6 bases from J, with 21 bases between. The CDR3 runs 18 residues. The whole variable domain, remainder taken from reference TRBV5-1 and TRBJ2-2, is KAGVTQTPRYLIKTRGQQVTLSCSPISGHRSVSWYQQTPGQGLQFLFEYFSETQRNKGNFPGRFSGRQFSNSRSEMNVSTLELGDSALYLCASSLALDTQIGSGELFFGEGSRLTVL.